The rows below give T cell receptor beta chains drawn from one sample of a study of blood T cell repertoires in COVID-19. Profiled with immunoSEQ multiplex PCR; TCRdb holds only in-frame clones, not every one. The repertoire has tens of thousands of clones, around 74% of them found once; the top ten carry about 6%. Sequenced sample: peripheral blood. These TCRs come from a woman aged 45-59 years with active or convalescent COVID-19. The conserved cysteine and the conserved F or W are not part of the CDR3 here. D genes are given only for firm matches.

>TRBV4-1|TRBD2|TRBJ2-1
ASSRSIAGAGNEQF
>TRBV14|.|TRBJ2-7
ASSQGSYEQY
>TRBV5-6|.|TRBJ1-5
ASSFRDQMSQPQH
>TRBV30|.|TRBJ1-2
AWSGTVNGYT
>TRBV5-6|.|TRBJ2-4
ASSTDPGVKNIQY
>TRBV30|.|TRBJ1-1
AWSPTAEAF
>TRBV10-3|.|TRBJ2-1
AIRGWASVDNEQF
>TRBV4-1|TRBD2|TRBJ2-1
ASSQGGGAYNEQF
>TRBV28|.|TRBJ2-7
ASSSGGYEQY
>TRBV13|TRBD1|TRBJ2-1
ASSLDRGRGMDEQF
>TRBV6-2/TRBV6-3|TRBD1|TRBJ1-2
ASSDPQGARSFGYT
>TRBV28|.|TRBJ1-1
ASSPRLRAQIGEAF
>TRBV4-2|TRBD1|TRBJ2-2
ASSQVSGQGNTGELF
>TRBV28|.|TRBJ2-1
ASSFGRGRDNEQF
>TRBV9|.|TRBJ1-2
ASHPTGSNYGYT
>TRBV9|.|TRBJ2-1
ASSGPATYNEQF
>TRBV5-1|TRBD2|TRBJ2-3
ASRGTSGPLVATDTQY
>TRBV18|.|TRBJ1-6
ASSPSPSSYNSPLH
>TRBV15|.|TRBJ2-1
ATSTGTAYNEQF
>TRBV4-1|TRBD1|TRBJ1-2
ASSHGQGFTNYGYT
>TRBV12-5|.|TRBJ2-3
ASGRTLATDTQY
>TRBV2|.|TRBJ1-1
ASSATTGNTEAF
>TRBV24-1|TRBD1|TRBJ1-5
ATSDPTGASNQPQH
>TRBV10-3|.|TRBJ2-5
AISEGRPGEETQY
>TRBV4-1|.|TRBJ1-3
ASSQVFPGSGNTIY
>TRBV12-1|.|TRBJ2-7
ASSMRPGLAGREQY
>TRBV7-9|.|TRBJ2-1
ASSPDSYYNEQF